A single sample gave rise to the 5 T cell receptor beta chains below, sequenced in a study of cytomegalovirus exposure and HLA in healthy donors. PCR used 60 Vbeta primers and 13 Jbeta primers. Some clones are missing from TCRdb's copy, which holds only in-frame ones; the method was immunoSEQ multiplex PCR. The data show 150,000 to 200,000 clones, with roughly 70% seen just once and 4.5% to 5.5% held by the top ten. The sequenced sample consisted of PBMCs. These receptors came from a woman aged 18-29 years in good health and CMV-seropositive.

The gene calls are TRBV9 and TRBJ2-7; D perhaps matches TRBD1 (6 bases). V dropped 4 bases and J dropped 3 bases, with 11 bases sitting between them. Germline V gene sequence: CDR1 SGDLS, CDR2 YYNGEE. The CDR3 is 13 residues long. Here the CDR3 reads CASSLEGDYEQYF. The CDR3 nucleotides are TGTGCCAGCAGCTTAGAGGGGGACTACGAGCAGTACTTC.

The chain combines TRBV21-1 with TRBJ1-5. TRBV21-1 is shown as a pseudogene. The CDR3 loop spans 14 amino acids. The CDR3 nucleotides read TGTGCCAGCAGCAAACATGGGGGGGTACGGCCCCAGCATTTT. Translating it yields CASSKHGGVRPQHF.

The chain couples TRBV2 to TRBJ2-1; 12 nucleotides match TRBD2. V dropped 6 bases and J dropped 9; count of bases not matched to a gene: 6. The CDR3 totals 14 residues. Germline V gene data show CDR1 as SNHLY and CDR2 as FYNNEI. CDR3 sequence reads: CASSLLAGGSEQFF. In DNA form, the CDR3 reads TGTGCCAGCAGCCTACTAGCGGGGGGTAGTGAGCAGTTCTTC.

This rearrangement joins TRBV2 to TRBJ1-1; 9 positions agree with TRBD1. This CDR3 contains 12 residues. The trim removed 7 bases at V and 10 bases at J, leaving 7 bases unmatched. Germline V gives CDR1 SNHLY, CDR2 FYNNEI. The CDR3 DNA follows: TGTGCCAGCATAACAGGGGGCTCGAGAGCTTTCTTT. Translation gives CASITGGSRAFF.

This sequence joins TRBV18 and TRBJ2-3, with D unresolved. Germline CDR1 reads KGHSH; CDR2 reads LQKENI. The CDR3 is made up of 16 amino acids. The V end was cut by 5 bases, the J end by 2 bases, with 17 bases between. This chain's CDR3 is CASSSPRNSPTDTQYF. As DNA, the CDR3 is TGTGCCAGCTCATCCCCCAGGAACAGCCCCACAGATACGCAGTATTTT.